The 22 T cell receptor beta chains below were found in one sample sequenced in a study of blood T cell repertoires in COVID-19. The repertoire was sequenced with immunoSEQ multiplex PCR; TCRdb's copy has only in-frame clones and lacks some. The sample carries more than 130,000 clones, about 90% recorded once. The sequenced sample was peripheral blood. All receptors derive from a man aged 45-60 years with active or convalescent COVID-19.

This clone was observed a single time. The V gene is TRBV7-8, the J gene TRBJ2-7; 7 bases are shared with TRBD2. CDR1 SGHVS and CDR2 FQNEAQ come from the germline V gene. This CDR3 has 15 residues. Trimming cost V 5 bases and J 4 bases; bases outside gene matches: 11. The CDR3: CASSLRGDLGYEQYF. The CDR3 DNA is TGTGCCAGCAGCCTCCGGGGGGACTTGGGATACGAGCAGTACTTC.

The V and J genes are TRBV9 and TRBJ2-1; the D gene is possibly TRBD2 (6 bases). V lost 3 bases to trimming and J lost 4 bases, with 14 bases between them. The CDR3 spans 15 residues. Looked up from germline, CDR1 is SGDLS and CDR2 is YYNGEE. The CDR3 sequence: CASSARDSSYNEQFF. CDR3 bases: TGTGCCAGCAGCGCTCGGGACTCCTCATACAATGAGCAGTTCTTC. Full variable domain (missing parts from reference TRBV9 and TRBJ2-1): DSGVTQTPKHLITATGQRVTLRCSPRSGDLSVYWYQQSLDQGLQFLIQYYNGEERAKGNILERFSAQQFPDLHSELNLSSLELGDSALYFCASSARDSSYNEQFFGPGTRLTVL.

CDR3 sequence: CASSRIAGGLIGELFF. The CDR3 DNA sequence: TGTGCCAGTAGCCGCATAGCGGGAGGGCTGATCGGGGAGCTGTTTTTT. The V call is TRBV19, the J call TRBJ2-2, with TRBD2 matching 11 bases. Germline CDR1 reads LNHDA; CDR2 reads SQIVND (reference sequence). V shed 6 bases, J shed 7 bases, and the junction held 10 bases outside the gene matches. The CDR3 length is 16 residues.

The chain combines TRBV19 with TRBJ1-4; 9 bases agree with TRBD1. CDR3 size: 14 residues. J lost 11 bases, V lost 5 bases, and 9 bases had no gene match. Germline CDR1 reads LNHDA; CDR2 reads SQIVND (reference sequence). The DNA for the CDR3 is TGTGCCAGTAGTGCCGGGACAGGGTTGAGGAAACTGTTTTTT. Its translation is CASSAGTGLRKLFF.

The chain links TRBV6-1 to TRBJ1-1; possibly TRBD1 for D (5 bases). Trimming stripped 2 bases from V and 4 bases from J, with 8 bases between. Germline lookup yields CDR1 MNHNS and CDR2 SASEGT. The CDR3 sequence is 13 residues long. CDR3 bases: TGTGCCAGCAGTGAACAGGGTGGCACTGAAGCTTTCTTT. This encodes CASSEQGGTEAFF.

This clone has more than one count but fewer than ten. The junction departs from germline at one end; a sequencing error may be responsible. The chain uses TRBV7-7 and TRBJ2-5, with D tentatively TRBD1 (5 bases). The CDR3 has 15 residues. Germline CDR1 reads SSHAT; CDR2 reads FNYEAQ (reference sequence). CDR3 sequence: CASSLGRVRQETQYF. The CDR3 DNA follows: TGTGCTAGCAGCCTTGGCAGGGTGAGGCAAGAGACCCAGTACTTC.

This clone was picked up a small number of times. The chain has TRBV6-2 or TRBV6-3 and TRBJ2-3; no reliable D call. The V gene's germline CDR1 is MNHEY and CDR2 SVGEGT. V was shortened by 5 bases and J by 0 bases, with 6 bases between the two germline ends. The CDR3 length is 13 residues. CDR3 bases: TGTGCCAGCAGTAGCCTTAGCACAGATACGCAGTATTTT. Encoded protein: CASSSLSTDTQYF.

The sample holds a few counts of this clone. The chain is built from TRBV28 and TRBJ1-5, with D possibly TRBD1 on 5 matching bases. The CDR3 has 15 amino acids. Germline CDR1 MDHEN, CDR2 SYDVKM. V was pared by 3 bases and J by 7 bases, with 16 bases between. As DNA, the CDR3 is TGTGCCAGCAGTTTTCTATTGCAGGGCGGACAGCCCCAGCATTTT. Translated: CASSFLLQGGQPQHF.

The chain carries TRBV5-1 and TRBJ2-1, with D possibly TRBD2 on 5 matching bases. CDR3 length: 16 residues. The V and J ends lost 4 bases and 0 bases respectively, with 14 bases between them. Germline lookup yields CDR1 SGHRS and CDR2 YFSETQ. The DNA for the CDR3 is TGCGCCAGCAGCCCCTTAGTGGGGAGCTCCTACAATGAGCAGTTCTTC. It encodes CASSPLVGSSYNEQFF.

V is TRBV2 and J is TRBJ1-5; 8 bases are a match to TRBD1. The CDR3 length is 14 residues. Per germline, CDR1 SNHLY and CDR2 FYNNEI. J was trimmed by 7 bases and V by 5 bases; bases with no gene match: 7. CDR3 DNA sequence: TGTGCCAGCAGTCGACAGGGGTTGAACCAGCCCCAGCATTTT. It translates to CASSRQGLNQPQHF.

The chain uses TRBV5-6 and TRBJ1-5; 9 nucleotides line up with TRBD1. V lost 4 bases to trimming and J lost 2 bases; unmatched junction nucleotides: 4. CDR3 size: 15 residues. CDR1 SGHDT and CDR2 YYEEEE come from the germline V gene. CDR3 in amino acids: CASSRTGEGNQPQHF. CDR3 nucleotides: TGTGCCAGCAGCCGGACAGGGGAGGGCAATCAGCCCCAGCATTTT.

This rearrangement joins TRBV7-9 to TRBJ1-2; a weak D match, TRBD1 (5 bases). Germline CDR1 SEHNR, CDR2 FQNEAQ (reference sequence). This CDR3 is built from 13 residues. Trimming pared 5 bases from V and 4 bases from J, leaving 11 bases between. The CDR3 nucleotides read TGTGCCAGCAGCGCCCCCCAGGGCTATGGCTACACCTTC. Encoded protein: CASSAPQGYGYTF.

This CDR3 is CASSGPARGDNEQFF. The CDR3 DNA follows: TGTGCCAGCAGCGGACCGGCCCGGGGGGACAATGAGCAGTTCTTC. The J gene is TRBJ2-1, the V gene TRBV9; 7 nucleotides agree with TRBD2. Unmatched junction bases numbered 8, after V lost 3 bases and J lost 5 bases. CDR3 size: 15 residues. Germline values: CDR1 SGDLS, CDR2 YYNGEE.

The V gene is TRBV10-3, the J gene TRBJ1-2; D gene unclear. Trimming cost V 0 bases and J 8 bases, with 10 bases left between them. This CDR3 is built from 13 residues. Per germline, CDR1 ENHRY and CDR2 SYGVKD. The CDR3, as DNA: TGTGCCATCAGTGAGTCGTCAGGAGGAGGCTACACCTTC. Encoded protein: CAISESSGGGYTF.

The chain uses TRBV25-1 and TRBJ1-6, with D possibly being TRBD1 (6 bases). The CDR3 runs to 15 residues. Germline V gives CDR1 MGHDK, CDR2 SYGVNS. Trimming pared 3 bases from V and 7 bases from J, leaving 13 bases between. The CDR3 spells CASSDWGQQNSPLHF. In nucleotides, the CDR3 is TGTGCCAGCAGTGATTGGGGGCAACAGAATTCACCCCTCCACTTT. Combining the CDR3 with reference TRBV25-1 and TRBJ1-6 gives the whole variable domain EADIYQTPRYLVIGTGKKITLECSQTMGHDKMYWYQQDPGMELHLIHYSYGVNSTEKGDLSSESTVSRIRTEHFPLTLESARPSHTSQYLCASSDWGQQNSPLHFGNGTRLTVT.

This clone was seen once. The genes are TRBV19 and TRBJ1-5; weak D call: TRBD1 (5 bases). Trimming shortened V by 9 bases and J by 6 bases, and 6 bases separated the two germline ends. This CDR3 spans 10 amino acids. Germline CDR1 and CDR2: LNHDA and SQIVND (reference sequence). Here the CDR3 reads CASGGQPQHF. CDR3 DNA sequence: TGTGCCAGCGGGGGTCAGCCCCAGCATTTT.

The chain couples TRBV2 to TRBJ1-5; 9 bases map to TRBD1. With V trimmed by 5 bases and J by 1 base, 3 bases remained unmatched. The CDR3 spans 15 residues. The germline CDR1 and CDR2 sequences are SNHLY and FYNNEI. The CDR3 DNA reads as TGTGCCAGCAGTATGACAGGGGGGAGCAATCAGCCCCAGCATTTT. Its translation: CASSMTGGSNQPQHF.

This clone has just one count. The V gene is TRBV12-3 or TRBV12-4, the J gene TRBJ1-4; D is uncertain. V shed 6 bases and J shed 0 bases, with 5 bases lying between them. The CDR3 is 13 residues long. The CDR3 region has the DNA TGTGCCAGCAGCTCTCCAACTAATGAAAAACTGTTTTTT. This sequence encodes CASSSPTNEKLFF.

CDR3: CATSGFGTGAGNEQFF. The CDR3 DNA is TGTGCCACCAGTGGGTTCGGGACAGGGGCCGGGAATGAGCAGTTCTTC. The V gene is TRBV24-1, the J gene TRBJ2-1; 10 bases fit TRBD1. Germline CDR1 is KGHDR and CDR2 is SFDVKD. Trimming cost V 5 bases and J 7 bases; bases outside gene matches: 10. This CDR3 is built from 16 residues.

About this clone: At one boundary the junction diverges from the germline segment, which might be a read error. The genes are TRBV5-1 and TRBJ1-2; D is possibly TRBD1 (6 bases). This CDR3 is 14 amino acids long. Per the germline V gene, CDR1 is SGHRS and CDR2 is YFSETQ. The CDR3 DNA reads TGCGCCAGCAGCTTGACAGGGATTAACAATGGCTACACCTTC. This sequence encodes CASSLTGINNGYTF.

The chain combines TRBV6-5 with TRBJ2-7; a weak D match, TRBD1 (6 bases). V was trimmed by 2 bases and J by 6 bases, leaving 8 bases between them. Per germline, CDR1 MNHEY and CDR2 SVGAGI. This CDR3 is 12 amino acids long. CDR3 in amino acids: CASSYGGTEQYF. Here the CDR3 DNA reads TGTGCCAGCAGTTACGGGGGCACCGAGCAGTACTTC.

This clone has only one observation. The gene calls are TRBV6-5 and TRBJ2-1; D is undetermined. The V gene's germline CDR1 is MNHEY and CDR2 SVGAGI. The CDR3 extends over 13 amino acids. Trimming removed 6 bases from V and 9 bases from J, with 15 bases in between. The chain's CDR3 is CASSATVGTEQFF. The CDR3 DNA reads TGTGCCAGCAGCGCAACCGTGGGCACTGAGCAGTTCTTC.